Below are 6 T cell receptor beta chains sequenced from a single sample in a study of PD-L1 blockade in urothelial cancer. Specified time point: pretreatment peripheral blood. Sequencing was performed with immunoSEQ multiplex PCR; in TCRdb, only in-frame clones are kept and a portion is missing. The sample includes roughly 55,000 clones, 86% seen only once; the top ten take roughly 22%. The sequences come from PBMCs, collected around atezolizumab (anti-PD-L1) treatment. Every receptor here comes from a man aged 55-75 years with urothelial cancer.

The genes are TRBV5-6 and TRBJ2-6; maybe TRBD1 (6 bases). The CDR3 has 15 residues. The V end was cut by 4 bases, the J end by 1 base, with 9 bases between. Looked up from germline, CDR1 is SGHDT and CDR2 is YYEEEE. The CDR3 DNA reads TGTGCCAGCAGCGTAGGGACATCTGGGGCCAACGTCCTGACTTTC. Protein: CASSVGTSGANVLTF.

The genes are TRBV5-5 and TRBJ1-3, with D unclear. Germline V gene sequence: CDR1 SGHKS, CDR2 YYEKEE (reference sequence). Trimming left V 4 bases short and J 0 bases short, with 11 bases between. The CDR3 contains 15 residues. CDR3 in amino acids: CASSLHRGSGNTIYF. Here the CDR3 DNA reads TGTGCCAGCAGCCTTCACCGGGGCTCTGGAAACACCATATATTTT.

The chain recombines TRBV30 with TRBJ2-7, with 7 nucleotides matching TRBD1. CDR1 and CDR2 (germline): GTSNPN, SVGIG (reference sequence). Germline trimming cut 0 bases from V and 1 base from J; bases unmatched to any gene: 3. The CDR3 extends over 14 amino acids. The CDR3 region is CAWSVQGKSYEQYF. The CDR3 bases are TGTGCCTGGAGTGTACAGGGGAAGTCCTACGAGCAGTACTTC.

This rearrangement joins TRBV11-2 to TRBJ2-7; tentative D call: TRBD2 (6 bases). The V gene's germline CDR1 is SGHAT and CDR2 FQNNGV. Trimming removed 4 bases from V and 5 bases from J, with 21 bases in between. This CDR3 is built from 16 residues. CDR3: CASSSGDGRRFDEQYF. CDR3 nucleotide sequence: TGTGCCAGCAGCTCGGGGGACGGTAGGCGTTTCGACGAGCAGTACTTC.

CDR3 nucleotides: TGTGCCTGGAGTCGGGTCAGGGGGAGCTCCTATAATTCACCCCTCCACTTT. This gives the protein CAWSRVRGSSYNSPLHF. The genes are TRBV30 and TRBJ1-6; 7 bases are shared with TRBD1. CDR1 GTSNPN and CDR2 SVGIG come from the germline V gene (reference sequence). The junction had 7 bases not matched to a gene; V was cut back by 2 bases and J by 0 bases. CDR3 size: 17 residues.

This clone was seen a few times. J is TRBJ2-6 and V is TRBV28; D gene unclear. The V end lost 2 bases, the J end lost 0 bases, and 8 bases lay between the germline ends. CDR3 size: 16 residues. Germline CDR1 and CDR2: MDHEN and SYDVKM. The CDR3 spells CASSLPAGSGANVLTF. The CDR3 DNA sequence: TGTGCCAGCAGTTTACCGGCAGGCTCTGGGGCCAACGTCCTGACTTTC. Based on the CDR3 plus reference TRBV28 and TRBJ2-6, the full variable domain is DVKVTQSSRYLVKRTGEKVFLECVQDMDHENMFWYRQDPGLGLRLIYFSYDVKMKEKGDIPEGYSVSREKKERFSLILESASTNQTSMYLCASSLPAGSGANVLTFGAGSRLTVL.